These T cell receptor beta chains were read from a single sample in a study of T cells in Graves' hyperthyroidism and ophthalmopathy. TCRdb reprocessed the multiplex PCR reads via MiXCR and lists one record per CDR3 protein. The sample contains fewer than 350,000 distinct CDR3 sequences, roughly 13% of which appear only once. The source material was blood. Receptors were obtained from a woman in her thirties or forties with Graves' hyperthyroidism. CDR3s include the opening cysteine and the closing phenylalanine or tryptophan. D genes are given only for firm matches. Clone size is shown for a subset of rows, as once, few, many or a class of expanded clone.

D gene: .; J gene: TRBJ1-4; clone size: many; V gene: TRBV2; CDR3 length: 13; CDR3 protein: CASSPATNEKLFF; CDR3 DNA: TGTGCCTCCAGTCCGGCAACTAATGAAAAACTGTTTTTT
D gene: .; J gene: TRBJ2-5; clone size: few; V gene: TRBV20-1; CDR3 length: 13; CDR3 protein: CSAPNRKQETQYF; CDR3 DNA: TGCAGTGCGCCCAACAGGAAACAAGAGACCCAGTACTTC
D gene: .; J gene: TRBJ2-3; clone size: .; V gene: TRBV28; CDR3 length: 14; CDR3 protein: CASSLLVDTDTQYF; CDR3 DNA: TGTGCCAGCAGTTTATTGGTGGACACAGATACGCAGTATTTT
D gene: TRBD2; J gene: TRBJ2-7; clone size: many; V gene: TRBV6-6; CDR3 length: 16; CDR3 protein: CASSYSSGVGPYEQYF; CDR3 DNA: TGTGCCAGCAGTTACTCGAGCGGGGTAGGACCCTACGAGCAGTACTTC
D gene: TRBD2; J gene: TRBJ2-1; clone size: many; V gene: TRBV6-6; CDR3 length: 17; CDR3 protein: CASSYFAGTSGRDEQFF; CDR3 DNA: TGTGCCAGCAGTTACTTCGCCGGGACTAGCGGGAGAGATGAGCAGTTCTTC
D gene: TRBD1; J gene: TRBJ2-7; clone size: many; V gene: TRBV20-1; CDR3 length: 15; CDR3 protein: CSARAAGTGVYEQYF; CDR3 DNA: TGCAGTGCTAGAGCCGCCGGGACAGGGGTTTACGAGCAGTACTTC
D gene: .; J gene: TRBJ1-2; clone size: many; V gene: TRBV27; CDR3 length: 13; CDR3 protein: CASSFRGLYGYTF; CDR3 DNA: TGTGCCAGCAGTTTCAGGGGTCTATATGGCTACACCTTC
D gene: .; J gene: TRBJ1-4; clone size: .; V gene: TRBV3-1; CDR3 length: 15; CDR3 protein: CASSYPGDGNEKLFF; CDR3 DNA: TGTGCCAGCAGCTACCCGGGCGACGGAAATGAAAAACTGTTTTTT
D gene: .; J gene: TRBJ1-2; clone size: many; V gene: TRBV6-1; CDR3 length: 13; CDR3 protein: CASRSPGRYGYTF; CDR3 DNA: TGTGCCAGCAGGTCTCCGGGACGCTATGGCTACACCTTC
D gene: .; J gene: TRBJ1-2; clone size: many; V gene: TRBV7-2; CDR3 length: 13; CDR3 protein: CASSPAPDSGYTF; CDR3 DNA: TGTGCCAGCAGCCCCGCTCCTGATAGTGGCTACACCTTC
D gene: .; J gene: TRBJ2-7; clone size: .; V gene: TRBV27; CDR3 length: 14; CDR3 protein: CASSPDSVSYEQYF; CDR3 DNA: TGTGCCAGCAGTCCGGACTCGGTTTCCTACGAGCAGTACTTC
D gene: .; J gene: TRBJ2-2; clone size: .; V gene: TRBV19; CDR3 length: 14; CDR3 protein: CASSIGWNTGELFF; CDR3 DNA: TGTGCCAGTAGTATCGGTTGGAACACCGGGGAGCTGTTTTTT
D gene: .; J gene: TRBJ2-1; clone size: few; V gene: TRBV7-2; CDR3 length: 15; CDR3 protein: CASSSLSATYNEQFF; CDR3 DNA: TGTGCCAGCAGCTCCCTTAGCGCAACCTACAATGAGCAGTTCTTC
D gene: TRBD2; J gene: TRBJ2-3; clone size: many; V gene: TRBV2; CDR3 length: 16; CDR3 protein: CASSGGLAGATDTQYF; CDR3 DNA: TGTGCCAGCAGTGGGGGTCTAGCGGGGGCCACAGATACGCAGTATTTT
D gene: TRBD2; J gene: TRBJ2-7; clone size: many; V gene: TRBV7-9; CDR3 length: 15; CDR3 protein: CASSTPGLAGDEQYF; CDR3 DNA: TGTGCCAGCAGCACCCCTGGACTAGCGGGAGACGAGCAGTACTTC
D gene: TRBD2; J gene: TRBJ2-2; clone size: .; V gene: TRBV6-1; CDR3 length: 15; CDR3 protein: CASRESSGRAGELFF; CDR3 DNA: TGTGCCAGCAGGGAATCTAGCGGGAGAGCCGGGGAGCTGTTTTTT
D gene: TRBD2; J gene: TRBJ2-1; clone size: many; V gene: TRBV28; CDR3 length: 15; CDR3 protein: CASSGPRLAHNEQFF; CDR3 DNA: TGTGCCAGCAGCGGCCCAAGACTAGCTCACAATGAGCAGTTCTTC
D gene: TRBD2; J gene: TRBJ2-3; clone size: few; V gene: TRBV29-1; CDR3 length: 14; CDR3 protein: CSVATSGMLDTQYF; CDR3 DNA: TGCAGCGTCGCGACTAGCGGGATGTTAGATACGCAGTATTTT
D gene: .; J gene: TRBJ1-1; clone size: many; V gene: TRBV20-1; CDR3 length: 12; CDR3 protein: CSARNTDTEAFF; CDR3 DNA: TGCAGTGCTCGAAATACGGACACTGAAGCTTTCTTT
D gene: .; J gene: TRBJ1-1; clone size: .; V gene: TRBV24-1; CDR3 length: 12; CDR3 protein: CATSDQGTEAFF; CDR3 DNA: TGTGCCACCAGCGATCAGGGCACTGAAGCTTTCTTT
D gene: .; J gene: TRBJ2-3; clone size: many; V gene: TRBV12-3/TRBV12-4; CDR3 length: 16; CDR3 protein: CASSPFNRFSTDTQYF; CDR3 DNA: TGTGCCAGCAGTCCGTTCAACAGGTTCTCCACAGATACGCAGTATTTT
D gene: .; J gene: TRBJ1-2; clone size: many; V gene: TRBV19; CDR3 length: 12; CDR3 protein: CASSKRFDGYTF; CDR3 DNA: TGTGCCAGTAGTAAACGGTTTGATGGCTACACCTTC
D gene: .; J gene: TRBJ1-1; clone size: many; V gene: TRBV28; CDR3 length: 12; CDR3 protein: CASSPGRTEAFF; CDR3 DNA: TGTGCCAGCAGCCCTGGGAGGACTGAAGCTTTCTTT
D gene: TRBD1; J gene: TRBJ1-1; clone size: many; V gene: TRBV7-2; CDR3 length: 12; CDR3 protein: CASGTVNTEAFF; CDR3 DNA: TGTGCCAGCGGGACAGTTAACACTGAAGCTTTCTTT
D gene: .; J gene: TRBJ1-5; clone size: many; V gene: TRBV12-3/TRBV12-4; CDR3 length: 15; CDR3 protein: CASRPGTAGWQPQHF; CDR3 DNA: TGTGCCAGCAGGCCCGGGACTGCGGGTTGGCAGCCCCAGCATTTT
D gene: .; J gene: TRBJ1-5; clone size: many; V gene: TRBV12-3/TRBV12-4; CDR3 length: 17; CDR3 protein: CASQRSRDYGEGQPQHF; CDR3 DNA: TGTGCCAGTCAGCGATCCCGTGATTACGGGGAAGGTCAGCCCCAGCATTTT
D gene: TRBD2; J gene: TRBJ2-1; clone size: many; V gene: TRBV7-9; CDR3 length: 16; CDR3 protein: CASSLGTSGSWGEQFF; CDR3 DNA: TGTGCCAGCAGCCTCGGGACTAGCGGGAGCTGGGGTGAGCAGTTCTTC
D gene: .; J gene: TRBJ1-2; clone size: many; V gene: TRBV30; CDR3 length: 11; CDR3 protein: CAWSVGDGYTF; CDR3 DNA: TGTGCCTGGAGTGTGGGGGATGGCTACACCTTC
D gene: TRBD1; J gene: TRBJ1-1; clone size: many; V gene: TRBV28; CDR3 length: 13; CDR3 protein: CASTLTGTGEAFF; CDR3 DNA: TGTGCCAGCACCCTTACCGGGACAGGTGAAGCTTTCTTT
D gene: .; J gene: TRBJ1-2; clone size: .; V gene: TRBV20-1; CDR3 length: 11; CDR3 protein: CSTRPGDGYTF; CDR3 DNA: TGCAGTACTCGGCCTGGCGATGGCTACACCTTC
D gene: .; J gene: TRBJ1-5; clone size: many; V gene: TRBV19; CDR3 length: 15; CDR3 protein: CASNRDKGGNQPQHF; CDR3 DNA: TGTGCCAGCAACCGCGACAAGGGAGGAAATCAGCCCCAGCATTTT
D gene: .; J gene: TRBJ1-3; clone size: few; V gene: TRBV11-3; CDR3 length: 15; CDR3 protein: CASSLIGGSGNTIYF; CDR3 DNA: TGTGCCAGCAGCTTAATTGGCGGCTCTGGAAACACCATATATTTT
D gene: .; J gene: TRBJ1-2; clone size: .; V gene: TRBV5-1; CDR3 length: 12; CDR3 protein: CASSPGVDGYTF; CDR3 DNA: TGCGCCAGCAGCCCGGGGGTTGATGGCTACACCTTC
D gene: .; J gene: TRBJ2-4; clone size: .; V gene: TRBV20-1; CDR3 length: 17; CDR3 protein: CSAPAFSKKGAKNIQYF; CDR3 DNA: TGCAGTGCTCCCGCCTTTTCAAAAAAAGGGGCCAAAAACATTCAGTACTTC
D gene: .; J gene: TRBJ1-5; clone size: many; V gene: TRBV3-1; CDR3 length: 13; CDR3 protein: CASSQAGDQPQHF; CDR3 DNA: TGTGCCAGCAGCCAGGCGGGGGATCAGCCCCAGCATTTT
D gene: TRBD2; J gene: TRBJ2-7; clone size: many; V gene: TRBV9; CDR3 length: 16; CDR3 protein: CASSVGLAGGTYEQYF; CDR3 DNA: TGTGCCAGCAGCGTAGGGCTAGCGGGAGGTACCTACGAGCAGTACTTC
D gene: .; J gene: TRBJ2-5; clone size: .; V gene: TRBV3-1; CDR3 length: 16; CDR3 protein: CASSPGLNGWGETQYF; CDR3 DNA: TGTGCCAGCAGCCCGGGACTCAATGGGTGGGGAGAGACCCAGTACTTC
D gene: .; J gene: TRBJ1-2; clone size: .; V gene: TRBV7-9; CDR3 length: 15; CDR3 protein: CASSLQGSGSYGYTF; CDR3 DNA: TGTGCCAGCAGCTTACAAGGGAGCGGAAGCTATGGCTACACCTTC
D gene: TRBD1; J gene: TRBJ1-2; clone size: many; V gene: TRBV7-9; CDR3 length: 15; CDR3 protein: CASSRPTGDNYGYTF; CDR3 DNA: TGTGCCAGCAGCCGACCAACAGGGGATAACTATGGCTACACCTTC
D gene: TRBD1; J gene: TRBJ2-4; clone size: many; V gene: TRBV5-1; CDR3 length: 14; CDR3 protein: CASSLQGAENIQYF; CDR3 DNA: TGCGCCAGCAGCCTCCAGGGGGCCGAAAACATTCAGTACTTC
D gene: .; J gene: TRBJ1-5; clone size: .; V gene: TRBV4-1; CDR3 length: 15; CDR3 protein: CASSQEQGNYQPQHF; CDR3 DNA: TGCGCCAGCAGCCAAGAACAGGGAAATTATCAGCCCCAGCATTTT
D gene: TRBD1; J gene: TRBJ2-7; clone size: few; V gene: TRBV18; CDR3 length: 14; CDR3 protein: CASSPGQRTYEQYF; CDR3 DNA: TGTGCCAGCTCACCGGGACAGAGGACCTACGAGCAGTACTTC